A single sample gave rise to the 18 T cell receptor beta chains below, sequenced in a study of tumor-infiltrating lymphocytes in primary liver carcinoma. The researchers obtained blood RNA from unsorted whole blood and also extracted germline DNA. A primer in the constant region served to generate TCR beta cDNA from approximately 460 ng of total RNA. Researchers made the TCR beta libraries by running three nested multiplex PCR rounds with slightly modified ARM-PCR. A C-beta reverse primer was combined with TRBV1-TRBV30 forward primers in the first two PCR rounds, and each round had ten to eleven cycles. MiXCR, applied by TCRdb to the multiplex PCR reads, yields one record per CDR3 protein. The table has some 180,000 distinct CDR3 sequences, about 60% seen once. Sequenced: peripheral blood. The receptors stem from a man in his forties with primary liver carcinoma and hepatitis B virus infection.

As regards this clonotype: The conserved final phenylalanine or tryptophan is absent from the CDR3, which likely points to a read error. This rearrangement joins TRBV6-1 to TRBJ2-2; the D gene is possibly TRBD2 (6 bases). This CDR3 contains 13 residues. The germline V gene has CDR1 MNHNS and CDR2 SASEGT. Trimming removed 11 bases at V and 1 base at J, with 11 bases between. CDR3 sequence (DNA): TGTGCCGGAGGGACTCAGAACACCGGGGAGCTGTTTTAT. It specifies CAGGTQNTGELFY.

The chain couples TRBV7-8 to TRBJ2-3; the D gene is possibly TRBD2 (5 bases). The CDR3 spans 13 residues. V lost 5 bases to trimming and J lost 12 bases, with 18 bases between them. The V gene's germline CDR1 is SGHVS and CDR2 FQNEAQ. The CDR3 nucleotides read TGTGCCAGCAGCCCCGGAGGCACAGAAACACAGTATTTT. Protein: CASSPGGTETQYF.

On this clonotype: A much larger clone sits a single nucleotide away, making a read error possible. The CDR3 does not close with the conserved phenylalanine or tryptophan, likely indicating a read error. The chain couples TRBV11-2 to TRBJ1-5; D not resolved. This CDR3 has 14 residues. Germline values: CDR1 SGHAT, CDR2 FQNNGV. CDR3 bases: TGTGCCAGCAGCTTACTCAATAGCGATCAGCCCCAGCATCTT. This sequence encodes CASSLLNSDQPQHL.

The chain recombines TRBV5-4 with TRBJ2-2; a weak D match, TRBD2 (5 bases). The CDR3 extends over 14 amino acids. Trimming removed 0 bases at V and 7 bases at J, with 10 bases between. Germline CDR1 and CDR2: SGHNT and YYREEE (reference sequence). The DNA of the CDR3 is TGTGCCAGCAGCTTGGCGGGATACAACGGGGAGCTGTTTTTT. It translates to CASSLAGYNGELFF. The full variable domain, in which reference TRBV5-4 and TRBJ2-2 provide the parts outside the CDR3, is ETGVTQSPTHLIKTRGQQVTLRCSSQSGHNTVSWYQQALGQGPQFIFQYYREEENGRGNFPPRFSGLQFPNYSSELNVNALELDDSALYLCASSLAGYNGELFFGEGSRLTVL.

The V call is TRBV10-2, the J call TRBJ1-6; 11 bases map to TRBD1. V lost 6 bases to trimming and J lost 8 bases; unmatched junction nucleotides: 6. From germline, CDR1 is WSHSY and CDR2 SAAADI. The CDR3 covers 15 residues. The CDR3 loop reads CASRRPGQGDSPLHF. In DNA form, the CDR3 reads TGCGCCAGCAGAAGACCGGGACAGGGGGATTCACCCCTCCACTTT.

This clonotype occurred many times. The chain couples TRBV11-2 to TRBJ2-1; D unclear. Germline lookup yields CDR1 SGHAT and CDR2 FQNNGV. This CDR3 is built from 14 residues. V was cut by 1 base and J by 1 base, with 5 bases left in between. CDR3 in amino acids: CASSLGSSYNEQFF. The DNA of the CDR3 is TGTGCCAGCAGCTTAGGCTCGTCCTACAATGAGCAGTTCTTC.

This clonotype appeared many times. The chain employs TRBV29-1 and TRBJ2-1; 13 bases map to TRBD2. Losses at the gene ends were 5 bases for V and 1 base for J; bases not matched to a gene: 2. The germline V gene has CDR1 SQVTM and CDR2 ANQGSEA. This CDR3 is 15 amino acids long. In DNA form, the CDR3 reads TGCAGCGTTCTGGGACTAGCGGGATCCTACAATGAGCAGTTCTTC. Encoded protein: CSVLGLAGSYNEQFF.

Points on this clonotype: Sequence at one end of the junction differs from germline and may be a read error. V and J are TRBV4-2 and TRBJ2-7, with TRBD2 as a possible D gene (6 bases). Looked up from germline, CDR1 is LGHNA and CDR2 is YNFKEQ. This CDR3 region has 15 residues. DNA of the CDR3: TGTGCCAACAGCCAAGCAACCGGGAGCTCCTACGAGCAGTACTTC. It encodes CANSQATGSSYEQYF.

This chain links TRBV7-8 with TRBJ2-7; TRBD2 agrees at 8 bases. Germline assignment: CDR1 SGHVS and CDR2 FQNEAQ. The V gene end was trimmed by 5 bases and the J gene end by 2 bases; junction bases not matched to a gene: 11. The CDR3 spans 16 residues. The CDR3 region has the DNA TGTGCCAGCAGCCCCTCCCGAGGCGGGGGGACCTACGAGCAGTACTTC. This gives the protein CASSPSRGGGTYEQYF.

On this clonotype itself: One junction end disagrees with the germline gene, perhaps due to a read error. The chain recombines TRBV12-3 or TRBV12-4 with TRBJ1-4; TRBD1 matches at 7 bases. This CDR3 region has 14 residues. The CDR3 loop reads CTSRLTGNRGKLFF. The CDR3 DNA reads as TGTACCAGCAGACTGACAGGGAATCGGGGAAAACTGTTTTTT.

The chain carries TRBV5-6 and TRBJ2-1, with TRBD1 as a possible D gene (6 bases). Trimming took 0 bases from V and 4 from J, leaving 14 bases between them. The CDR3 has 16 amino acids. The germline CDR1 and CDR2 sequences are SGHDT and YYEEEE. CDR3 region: CASSLGARGTYNEQFF. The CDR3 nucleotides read TGTGCCAGCAGCTTGGGGGCCAGGGGTACTTACAATGAGCAGTTCTTC.

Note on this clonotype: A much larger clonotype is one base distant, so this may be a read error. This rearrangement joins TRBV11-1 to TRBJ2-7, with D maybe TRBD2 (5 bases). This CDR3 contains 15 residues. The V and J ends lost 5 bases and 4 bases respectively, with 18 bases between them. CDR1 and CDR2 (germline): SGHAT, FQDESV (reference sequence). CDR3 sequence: CASSDLLEGAYEQYF. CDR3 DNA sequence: TGTGCCAGCAGCGACTTACTAGAGGGAGCTTACGAGCAGTACTTC.

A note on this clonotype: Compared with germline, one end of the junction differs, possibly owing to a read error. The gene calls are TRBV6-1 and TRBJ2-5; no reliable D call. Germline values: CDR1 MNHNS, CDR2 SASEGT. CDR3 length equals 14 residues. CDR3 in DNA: TGTGCTAGCAGTGAGCTACAAGACCAAGAGACCCAGTACTTC. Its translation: CASSELQDQETQYF.

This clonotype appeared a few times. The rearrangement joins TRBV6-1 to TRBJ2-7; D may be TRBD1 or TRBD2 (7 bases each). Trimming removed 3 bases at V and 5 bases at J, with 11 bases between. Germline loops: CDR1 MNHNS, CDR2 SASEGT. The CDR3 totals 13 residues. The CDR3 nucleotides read TGTGCCAGCAGTGACAGGGGGGGCAACGAGCAGTACTTC. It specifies CASSDRGGNEQYF.

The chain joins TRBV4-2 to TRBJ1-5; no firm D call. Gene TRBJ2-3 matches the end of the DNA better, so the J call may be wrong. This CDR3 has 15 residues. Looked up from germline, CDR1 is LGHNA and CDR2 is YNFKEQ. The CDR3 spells CASSQDGMVGQPQYF. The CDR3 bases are TGTGCCAGCAGCCAAGATGGGATGGTTGGGCAGCCCCAGTATTTT.

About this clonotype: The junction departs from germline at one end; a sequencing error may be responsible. The CDR3 nucleotides read TGTGCCACCAGTGAAGGGGGGGCTCAAGAGACCCAATACTTC. Its translation: CATSEGGAQETQYF. The rearrangement links TRBV10-3 to TRBJ2-5, with a weak D call TRBD2 (7 bases). In germline, CDR1 is ENHRY, CDR2 SYGVKD. This CDR3 contains 14 residues.

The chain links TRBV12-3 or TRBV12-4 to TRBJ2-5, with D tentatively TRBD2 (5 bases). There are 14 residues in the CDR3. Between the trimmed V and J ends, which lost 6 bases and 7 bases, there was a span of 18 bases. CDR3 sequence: CASSQEGLRGTQYF. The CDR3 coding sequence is TGTGCCAGCAGCCAAGAGGGCCTACGAGGGACCCAGTACTTC.

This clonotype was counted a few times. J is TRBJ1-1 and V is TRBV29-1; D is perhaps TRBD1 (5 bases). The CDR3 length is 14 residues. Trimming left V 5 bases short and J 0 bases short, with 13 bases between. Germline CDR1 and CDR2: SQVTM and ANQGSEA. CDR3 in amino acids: CSVPAEGLNTEAFF. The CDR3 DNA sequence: TGCAGCGTTCCAGCAGAGGGGCTGAACACTGAAGCTTTCTTT.